The clone carrying this T cell receptor (beta chain) was counted once. Its antigen is unidentified. The treatment denotes: 15 to 20 received Ad26.COV2.S at low or high dose, single or two shots; 5 received placebo; per-sample allocation not given. Specimens were obtained on day 63 following the first vaccine or placebo injection. Built on an Ad26 vector, the vaccine expressed Wuhan-strain SARS-CoV-2 spike. These data belong to a study of Ad26.COV2.S vaccination and SARS-CoV-2 variants. About the research overall: Dosing was one shot or two shots 56 days apart.

V gave up 6 bases and J gave up 2 bases, with 11 bases separating them. The germline V gene has CDR1 MDHEN and CDR2 SYDVKM. The CDR3 contains 14 residues. Study-wide results and caveats: Spike-specific CD8+ and CD4+ T cell responses reportedly showed substantial breadth after vaccination. Measurement of non-spike TCR breadth gave similar results in vaccine and placebo recipients.

Clones were read by immunoSEQ multiplex PCR, and TCRdb kept only the in-frame ones, dropping some. The table records about 320,000 clones, 70% to 90% of them present only once. The specimen comprised peripheral blood, sampled in a trial of Ad26.COV2.S vaccine versus placebo. The clonotype originates from a person between 18 and 65 years old who received the Ad26.COV2.S COVID-19 vaccine or a placebo. V and J are TRBV28 and TRBJ1-5; the D gene is possibly TRBD1 (6 bases). CDR3 nucleotide sequence: TGTGCCAGCAGCAACAGGGAACGCAATCAGCCCCAGCATTTT. This sequence encodes CASSNRERNQPQHF.